The present entry profiles one T cell receptor (beta chain) with its context. Only in-frame clones appear in the TCRdb table, and some are missing; sequencing was by immunoSEQ multiplex PCR. The sample lists around 63,000 clones; 72% were seen once. Seattle participants joined during active infection and were tracked over time. The V end lost 1 base, the J end lost 7 bases, and 10 bases lay between the germline ends. Germline assignment: CDR1 SEHNR and CDR2 FQNEAQ (reference sequence). The CDR3 consists of 14 residues. This sample was included in a study of blood T cell repertoires in COVID-19. The gene calls are TRBV7-9 and TRBJ2-2; D perhaps matches TRBD2 (6 bases). Material for sequencing was peripheral blood. The sequence came from a woman in her 70s with COVID-19, enrolled during active disease. The CDR3 spells CASSLGISGGELFF. The CDR3 DNA sequence: TGTGCCAGCAGCTTAGGGATTAGCGGCGGGGAGCTGTTTTTT.